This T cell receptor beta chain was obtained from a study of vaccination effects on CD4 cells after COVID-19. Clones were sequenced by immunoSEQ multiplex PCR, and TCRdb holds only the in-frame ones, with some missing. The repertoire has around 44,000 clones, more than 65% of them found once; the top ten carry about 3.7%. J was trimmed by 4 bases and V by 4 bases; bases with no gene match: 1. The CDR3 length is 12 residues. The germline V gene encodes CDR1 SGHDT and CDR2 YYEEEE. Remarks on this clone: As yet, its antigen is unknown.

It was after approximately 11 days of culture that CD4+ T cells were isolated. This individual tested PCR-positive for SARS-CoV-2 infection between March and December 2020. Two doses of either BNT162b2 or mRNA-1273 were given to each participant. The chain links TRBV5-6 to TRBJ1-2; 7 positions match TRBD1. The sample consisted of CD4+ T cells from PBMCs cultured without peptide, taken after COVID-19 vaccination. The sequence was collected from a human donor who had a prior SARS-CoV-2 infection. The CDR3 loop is CASSDRAYGYTF. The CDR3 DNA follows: TGTGCCAGCAGCGACAGGGCCTATGGCTACACCTTC.